The present entry profiles one TCR beta chain with its context. Additional DNA sequences in this sample encode the identical CDR3. This sample is drawn from a study of cytomegalovirus exposure and HLA in healthy donors. Germline assignment: CDR1 MDHEN and CDR2 SYDVKM. The CDR3 is 14 amino acids. The ends were cut back, 3 bases at V and 1 base at J, with 7 bases in the middle. Primers included in the PCR were 60 Vbeta and 13 Jbeta primers. Assay used: immunoSEQ multiplex PCR; TCRdb lists only in-frame clones, some missing. This sample has around 140,000 clones; 50% to 75% occur once, and the top ten carry roughly 2.5%.

The V call is TRBV28, the J call TRBJ1-5; TRBD1 might be the D (5 bases). The sequence was obtained from a woman between 40 and 55 years old in good health and CMV-seronegative. The sample taken for sequencing was PBMCs. The CDR3 DNA is TGTGCCAGCAGTTTGACAGTGAGCAATCAGCCCCAGCATTTT. Protein product: CASSLTVSNQPQHF.